This TCR beta chain was recovered during a study of beta chain features in type 1 diabetes. Reverse transcription of all isolated RNA meant that expressed TCRB transcripts were sequenced. Across stem cell-like memory T cell samples, reads averaged about 1 million. Data came from immunoSEQ multiplex PCR; TCRdb stores just in-frame clones and leaves some out. The data contain tens of thousands of clones, about 50% of them singletons. This TCR was sampled from a woman in her 30s in good health. Specimen: stem cell memory CD4+ T cells from blood.

The DNA of the CDR3 is TGTGCCACCAGCGGAGGACAGGGGTACACTGAAGCTTTCTTT. Its protein is CATSGGQGYTEAFF. This chain uses TRBV15 with TRBJ1-1, with 9 nucleotides matching TRBD1. The CDR3 extends over 14 amino acids. J gave up 3 bases and V 5 bases, and 4 bases lay outside the gene matches. CDR1 and CDR2 (germline): LNHNV, YYDKDF (reference sequence).